These T cell receptor beta chains were read from a single sample in a study of T cells in Graves' hyperthyroidism and ophthalmopathy. TCRdb reprocessed the multiplex PCR reads with MiXCR, giving one entry per CDR3 protein. The sample holds about 380,000 distinct CDR3 sequences, approximately 12% seen once. What was sequenced was blood. These receptors came from a man aged 25 to 40 with Graves' hyperthyroidism that later progressed to Graves' ophthalmopathy. CDR3s include the opening cysteine and the closing phenylalanine or tryptophan. A D gene is named only where the DNA matches it firmly. The size of a clone is reported for some rows only, either as once, few or many, or as a class for expanded clones.

TRBV12-3/TRBV12-4	.	few	TRBJ2-2	CASSLVDLYTGELFF	TGTGCCAGCAGTTTGGTGGACTTATACACCGGGGAGCTGTTTTTT
TRBV5-4	TRBD2	.	TRBJ2-3	CASSLVEAGGTDTQYF	TGTGCCAGCAGCTTGGTGGAAGCGGGGGGTACAGATACGCAGTATTTT
TRBV29-1	.	many	TRBJ1-3	CSVEGTISGNTIYF	TGCAGCGTTGAAGGGACTATCTCTGGAAACACCATATATTTT
TRBV6-1	.	many	TRBJ1-1	CASSYVWRGNTEAFF	TGTGCCAGCAGTTATGTCTGGAGGGGGAACACTGAAGCTTTCTTT
TRBV24-1	TRBD2	.	TRBJ2-2	CAASRSGGNTGELFF	TGTGCCGCCAGTCGTAGCGGGGGGAACACCGGGGAGCTGTTTTTT
TRBV19	.	.	TRBJ1-3	CASSPPSEISGNTIYF	TGTGCCAGTAGTCCCCCGTCAGAGATCTCTGGAAACACCATATATTTT
TRBV3-1	.	many	TRBJ2-3	CASSPDWSSTDTQYF	TGTGCCAGCAGCCCGGACTGGTCTAGCACAGATACGCAGTATTTT
TRBV19	.	few	TRBJ1-2	CASNSRTAGYTF	TGTGCCAGTAACTCCAGAACGGCTGGCTACACCTTC
TRBV7-2	.	.	TRBJ1-6	CASSPQWDEPLHF	TGTGCCAGCAGCCCCCAGTGGGACGAACCCCTCCACTTT
TRBV11-2	.	many	TRBJ2-3	CASSPTGYITDTQYF	TGTGCCAGCAGCCCGACTGGGTACATCACAGATACGCAGTATTTT
TRBV4-1	.	.	TRBJ1-1	CASSQQVAHTEAFF	TGCGCCAGCAGCCAACAGGTTGCGCACACTGAAGCTTTCTTT
TRBV3-1	.	.	TRBJ2-6	CASSQEDGGWANVLTF	TGTGCCAGCAGCCAGGAGGACGGTGGGTGGGCCAACGTCCTGACTTTC
TRBV20-1	.	many	TRBJ2-1	CSALNYNEQFF	TGCAGTGCCCTGAACTACAATGAGCAGTTCTTC
TRBV9	TRBD2	many	TRBJ2-7	CASSPSGGAYEQYF	TGTGCCAGCAGCCCTAGCGGGGGGGCCTACGAGCAGTACTTC
TRBV7-8	TRBD1	many	TRBJ1-2	CASSRGGAGYGYTF	TGTGCCAGCAGTCGAGGGGGCGCAGGCTATGGCTACACCTTC
TRBV4-2	TRBD1	few	TRBJ1-2	CASSSTGKSYGYTF	TGTGCCAGCAGCTCGACAGGGAAAAGCTATGGCTACACCTTC
TRBV6-1	.	many	TRBJ2-7	CASSVPSKTRGEQYF	TGTGCCAGCAGTGTCCCCTCAAAAACCAGGGGCGAGCAGTACTTC
TRBV28	.	.	TRBJ1-6	CASSLDPNLYNSPLHF	TGTGCCAGCAGTTTGGACCCGAACCTCTATAATTCACCCCTCCACTTT
TRBV11-2	TRBD2	many	TRBJ2-3	CASSPLTSGGHTDTQYF	TGTGCCAGCAGCCCCCTGACTAGCGGGGGGCACACAGATACGCAGTATTTT
TRBV6-9	.	.	TRBJ1-5	CAGSIDRYSNQPQHF	TGTGCCGGCAGTATCGACAGATATAGCAATCAGCCCCAGCATTTT
TRBV20-1	.	few	TRBJ2-5	CSARLYSHQETQYF	TGCAGTGCTAGGCTTTACAGCCACCAAGAGACCCAGTACTTC
TRBV4-1	.	few	TRBJ2-7	CASSRGVSGEQYF	TGCGCCAGCAGCAGGGGTGTATCGGGTGAGCAGTACTTC
TRBV5-6	.	few	TRBJ2-5	CASSFHSGQRETQYF	TGTGCCAGCAGCTTTCATAGTGGTCAGAGAGAGACCCAGTACTTC
TRBV12-3/TRBV12-4	.	.	TRBJ2-1	CASTSGITEQFF	TGTGCCAGCACCTCAGGTATAACTGAGCAGTTCTTC
TRBV6-2/TRBV6-3	TRBD2	many	TRBJ2-1	CASSYILTSGGYEQFF	TGTGCCAGCAGTTACATCTTGACTAGCGGGGGCTATGAGCAGTTCTTC